This TCR beta chain comes out of a study of shared clonotypes between healthy human individuals. The donors were adults (healthy and HIV-negative) with no recent acute infections or vaccinations. TCRdb's table, derived via immunoSEQ multiplex PCR, lists solely in-frame clones and lacks some. There are about 1 million clones in the sample; more than 65% occur only once, and about 1.5% lies in the top ten. General observations from the study: The expectation was that sequencing depth would affect clonotype sharing among donors. The represented genetic and exposure-history diversity was limited by the small number of donors.

Details on this clone: Antigen unknown.

With 5 bases removed from V and 4 bases from J, the gap between germline ends came to 9 bases. This CDR3 region has 13 residues. Germline V gene data show CDR1 as MNHEY and CDR2 as SVGAGI. The J gene is TRBJ1-5, the V gene TRBV6-5; D is uncertain. This sequence originates from a man younger than 30 in good health. The sample was memory CD4+ T cells sorted from blood. Subset in this sample: CD45RA-negative fraction. CDR3 in DNA: TGTGCCAGCAGTGGGCAGCTAAATCAGCCCCAGCATTTT. Protein product: CASSGQLNQPQHF.